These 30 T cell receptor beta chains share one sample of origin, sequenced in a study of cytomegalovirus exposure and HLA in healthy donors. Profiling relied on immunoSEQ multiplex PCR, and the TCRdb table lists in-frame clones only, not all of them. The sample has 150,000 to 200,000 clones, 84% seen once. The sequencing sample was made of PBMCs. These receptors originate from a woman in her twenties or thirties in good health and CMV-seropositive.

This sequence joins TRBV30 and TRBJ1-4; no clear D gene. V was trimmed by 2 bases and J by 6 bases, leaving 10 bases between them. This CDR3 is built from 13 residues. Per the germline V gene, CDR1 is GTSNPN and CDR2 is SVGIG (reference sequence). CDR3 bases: TGTGCCTGGAGTCCAGCCGGGGATGAAAAACTGTTTTTT. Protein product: CAWSPAGDEKLFF.

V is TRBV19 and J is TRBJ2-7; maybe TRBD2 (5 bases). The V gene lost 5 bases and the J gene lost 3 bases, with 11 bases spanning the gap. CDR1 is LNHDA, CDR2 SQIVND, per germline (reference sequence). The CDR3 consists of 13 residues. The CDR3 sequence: CASSASGVYEQYF. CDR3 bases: TGTGCCAGTAGTGCGAGCGGAGTCTACGAGCAGTACTTC.

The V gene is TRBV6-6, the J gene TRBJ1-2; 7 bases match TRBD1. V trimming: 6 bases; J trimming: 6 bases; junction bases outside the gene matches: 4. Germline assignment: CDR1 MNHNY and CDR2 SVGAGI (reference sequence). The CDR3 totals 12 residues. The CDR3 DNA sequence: TGTGCCAGCAGCCCACAGGGGAATGGCTACACCTTC. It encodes CASSPQGNGYTF.

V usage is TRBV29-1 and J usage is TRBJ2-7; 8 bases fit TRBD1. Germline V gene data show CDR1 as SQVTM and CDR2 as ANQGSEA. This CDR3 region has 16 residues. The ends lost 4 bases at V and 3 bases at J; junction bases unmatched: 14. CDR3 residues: CSVGRYPGTGNYEQYF. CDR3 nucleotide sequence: TGCAGCGTTGGTCGCTACCCCGGGACAGGAAACTACGAGCAGTACTTC.

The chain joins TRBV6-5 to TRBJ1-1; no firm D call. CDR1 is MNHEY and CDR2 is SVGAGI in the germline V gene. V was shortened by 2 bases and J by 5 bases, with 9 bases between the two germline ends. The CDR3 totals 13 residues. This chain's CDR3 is CASSYQAFTEAFF. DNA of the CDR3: TGTGCCAGCAGTTACCAGGCATTTACTGAAGCTTTCTTT.

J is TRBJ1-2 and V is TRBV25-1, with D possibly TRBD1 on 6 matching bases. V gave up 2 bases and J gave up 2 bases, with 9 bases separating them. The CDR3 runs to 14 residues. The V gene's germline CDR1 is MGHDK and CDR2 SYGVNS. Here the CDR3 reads CASSETQGNYGYTF. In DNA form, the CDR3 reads TGTGCCAGCAGTGAAACCCAGGGGAACTATGGCTACACCTTC.

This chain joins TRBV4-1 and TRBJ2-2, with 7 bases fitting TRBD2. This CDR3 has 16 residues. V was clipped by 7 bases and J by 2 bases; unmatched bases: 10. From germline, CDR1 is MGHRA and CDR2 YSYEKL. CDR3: CASKPISGPNTGELFF. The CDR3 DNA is TGCGCCAGCAAGCCAATTAGCGGGCCCAACACCGGGGAGCTGTTTTTT.

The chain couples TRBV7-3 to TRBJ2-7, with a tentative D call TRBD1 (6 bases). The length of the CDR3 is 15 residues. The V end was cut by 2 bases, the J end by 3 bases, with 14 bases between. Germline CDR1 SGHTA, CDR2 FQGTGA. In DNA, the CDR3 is TGTGCCAGCAGCTTATACCCAGGGGCGAACTACGAGCAGTACTTC. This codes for CASSLYPGANYEQYF.

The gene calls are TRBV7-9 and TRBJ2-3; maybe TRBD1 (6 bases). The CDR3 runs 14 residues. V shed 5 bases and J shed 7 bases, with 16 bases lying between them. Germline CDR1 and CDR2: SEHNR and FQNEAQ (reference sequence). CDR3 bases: TGTGCCAGCAGCGCCATGACAGGTCGACATACGCAGTATTTT. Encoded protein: CASSAMTGRHTQYF.

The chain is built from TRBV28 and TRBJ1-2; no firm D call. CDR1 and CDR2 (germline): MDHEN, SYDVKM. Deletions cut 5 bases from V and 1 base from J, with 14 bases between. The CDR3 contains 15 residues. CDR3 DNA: TGTGCCAGCAGTGAACTGGACGGACTTAACTATGGCTACACCTTC. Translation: CASSELDGLNYGYTF.

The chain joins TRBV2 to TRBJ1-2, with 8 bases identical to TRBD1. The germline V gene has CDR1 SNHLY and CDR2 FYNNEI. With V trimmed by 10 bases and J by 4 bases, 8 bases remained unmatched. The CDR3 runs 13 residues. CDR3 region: CATQPQGAYGYTF. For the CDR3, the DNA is TGTGCCACCCAGCCCCAGGGGGCCTATGGCTACACCTTC.

The CDR3: CASSLSARINEQFF. The CDR3 DNA follows: TGTGCCAGCAGCTTATCGGCTAGAATTAATGAGCAGTTCTTC. The chain couples TRBV7-2 to TRBJ2-1; D is unresolved. Germline CDR1 SGHTA, CDR2 FQGNSA. CDR3 length: 14 amino acids. The V end lost 2 bases, the J end lost 7 bases, and 12 bases lay between the germline ends.

The CDR3 coding sequence is TGTGCCAGCAGTATTGGAACAGGGGCCCAAAACATTCAGTACTTC. Translating gives CASSIGTGAQNIQYF. The rearrangement links TRBV28 to TRBJ2-4, with 7 nucleotides matching TRBD1. V lost 5 bases and J lost 5; bases outside the gene matches: 9. Germline-derived CDR1 and CDR2 are MDHEN and SYDVKM. The CDR3 runs to 15 residues.

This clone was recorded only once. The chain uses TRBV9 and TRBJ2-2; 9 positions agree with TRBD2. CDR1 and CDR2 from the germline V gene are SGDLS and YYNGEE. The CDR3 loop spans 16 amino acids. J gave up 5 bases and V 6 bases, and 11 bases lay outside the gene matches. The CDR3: CASTKRGDRITGELFF. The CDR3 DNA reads TGTGCCAGCACCAAGCGGGGGGACAGAATTACCGGGGAGCTGTTTTTT.

The CDR3: CASTLDGDNEKLFF. In nucleotides, the CDR3 is TGTGCCAGCACCCTGGACGGGGATAATGAAAAACTGTTTTTT. The V and J genes are TRBV5-8 and TRBJ1-4; D is uncertain. This CDR3 has 14 residues. V lost 6 bases and J 4 bases, leaving 13 bases between the germline ends. CDR1 SGHTS and CDR2 YDEGEE come from the germline V gene.

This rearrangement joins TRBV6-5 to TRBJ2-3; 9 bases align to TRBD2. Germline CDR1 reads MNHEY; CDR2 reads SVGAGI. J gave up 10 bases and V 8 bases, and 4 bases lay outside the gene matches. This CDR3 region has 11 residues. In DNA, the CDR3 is TGTGCCAGCGGACCTAGCGGGGCGCAGTATTTT. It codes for CASGPSGAQYF.

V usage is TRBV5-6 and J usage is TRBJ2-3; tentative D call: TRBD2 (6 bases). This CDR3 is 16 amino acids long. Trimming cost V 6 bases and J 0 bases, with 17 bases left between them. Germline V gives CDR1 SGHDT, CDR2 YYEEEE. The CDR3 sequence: CASTARGPTSTDTQYF. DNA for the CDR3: TGTGCCAGCACCGCGCGGGGACCGACTAGCACAGATACGCAGTATTTT.

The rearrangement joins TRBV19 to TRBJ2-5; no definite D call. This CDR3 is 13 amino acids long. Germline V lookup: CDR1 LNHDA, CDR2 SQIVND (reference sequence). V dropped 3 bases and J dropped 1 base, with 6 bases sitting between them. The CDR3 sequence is CASSMSAQETQYF. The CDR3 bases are TGTGCCAGTAGTATGAGCGCCCAAGAGACCCAGTACTTC. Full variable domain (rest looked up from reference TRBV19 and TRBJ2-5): DGGITQSPKYLFRKEGQNVTLSCEQNLNHDAMYWYRQDPGQGLRLIYYSQIVNDFQKGDIAEGYSVSREKKESFPLTVTSAQKNPTAFYLCASSMSAQETQYFGPGTRLLVL.

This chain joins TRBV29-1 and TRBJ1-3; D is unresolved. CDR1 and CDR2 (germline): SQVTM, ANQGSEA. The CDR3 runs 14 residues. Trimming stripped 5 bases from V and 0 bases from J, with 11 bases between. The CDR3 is CSVLQNLSGNTIYF. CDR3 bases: TGCAGCGTTTTACAGAACCTCTCTGGAAACACCATATATTTT. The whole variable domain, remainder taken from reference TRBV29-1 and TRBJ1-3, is SAVISQKPSRDICQRGTSLTIQCQVDSQVTMMFWYRQQPGQSLTLIATANQGSEATYESGFVIDKFPISRPNLTFSTLTVSNMSPEDSSIYLCSVLQNLSGNTIYFGEGSWLTVV.

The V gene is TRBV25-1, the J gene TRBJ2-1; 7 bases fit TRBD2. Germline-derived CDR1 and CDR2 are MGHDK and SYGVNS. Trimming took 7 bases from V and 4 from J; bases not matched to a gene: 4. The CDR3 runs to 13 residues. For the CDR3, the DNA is TGTGCCAGCACTAGCGGAGAGTACAATGAGCAGTTCTTC. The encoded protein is CASTSGEYNEQFF. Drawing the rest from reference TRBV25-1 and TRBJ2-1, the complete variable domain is EADIYQTPRYLVIGTGKKITLECSQTMGHDKMYWYQQDPGMELHLIHYSYGVNSTEKGDLSSESTVSRIRTEHFPLTLESARPSHTSQYLCASTSGEYNEQFFGPGTRLTVL.

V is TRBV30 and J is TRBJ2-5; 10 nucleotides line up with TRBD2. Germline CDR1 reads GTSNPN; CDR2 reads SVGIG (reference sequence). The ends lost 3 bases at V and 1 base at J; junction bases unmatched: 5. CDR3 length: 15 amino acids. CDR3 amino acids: CAWRPGLASQETQYF. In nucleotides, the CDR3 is TGTGCCTGGAGACCGGGACTAGCGAGCCAAGAGACCCAGTACTTC.

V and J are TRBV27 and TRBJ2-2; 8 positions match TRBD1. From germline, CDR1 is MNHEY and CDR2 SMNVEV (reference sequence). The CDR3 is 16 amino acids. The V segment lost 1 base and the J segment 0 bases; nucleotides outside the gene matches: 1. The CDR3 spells CASSLFRGPNTGELFF. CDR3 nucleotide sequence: TGTGCCAGCAGTTTATTCAGGGGGCCGAACACCGGGGAGCTGTTTTTT.

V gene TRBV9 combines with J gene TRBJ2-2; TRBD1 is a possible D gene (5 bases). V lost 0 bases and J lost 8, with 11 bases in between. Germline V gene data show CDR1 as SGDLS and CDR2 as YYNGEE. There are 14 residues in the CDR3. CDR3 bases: TGTGCCAGCAGCGTAGAGGGGCTGAAAGGGGAGCTGTTTTTT. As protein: CASSVEGLKGELFF.

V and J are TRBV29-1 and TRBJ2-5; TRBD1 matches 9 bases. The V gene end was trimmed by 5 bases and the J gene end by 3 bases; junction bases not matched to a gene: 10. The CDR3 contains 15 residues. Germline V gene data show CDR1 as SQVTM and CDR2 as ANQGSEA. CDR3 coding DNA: TGCAGCGTTCTTTTCCGGGACAGGGTTAAAGAGACCCAGTACTTC. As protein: CSVLFRDRVKETQYF.

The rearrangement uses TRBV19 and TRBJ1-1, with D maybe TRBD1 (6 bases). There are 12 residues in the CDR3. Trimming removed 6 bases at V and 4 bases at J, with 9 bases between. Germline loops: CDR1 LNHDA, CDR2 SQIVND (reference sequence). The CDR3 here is CASSTGRTEAFF. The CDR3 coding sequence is TGTGCCAGTAGCACAGGGCGCACTGAAGCTTTCTTT.

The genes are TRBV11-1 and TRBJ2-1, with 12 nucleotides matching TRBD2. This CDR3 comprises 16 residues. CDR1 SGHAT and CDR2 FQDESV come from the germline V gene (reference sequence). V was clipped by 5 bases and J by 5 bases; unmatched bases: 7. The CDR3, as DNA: TGTGCCAGCAGCGCTAGCGGGAGGGCCGGCCACAATGAGCAGTTCTTC. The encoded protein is CASSASGRAGHNEQFF.

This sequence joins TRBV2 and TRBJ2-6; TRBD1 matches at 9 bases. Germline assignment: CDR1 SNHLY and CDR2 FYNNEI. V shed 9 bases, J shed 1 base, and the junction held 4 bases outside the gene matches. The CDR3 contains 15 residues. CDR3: CARQGAGSGANVLTF. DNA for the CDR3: TGTGCCAGACAGGGGGCAGGATCTGGGGCCAACGTCCTGACTTTC.

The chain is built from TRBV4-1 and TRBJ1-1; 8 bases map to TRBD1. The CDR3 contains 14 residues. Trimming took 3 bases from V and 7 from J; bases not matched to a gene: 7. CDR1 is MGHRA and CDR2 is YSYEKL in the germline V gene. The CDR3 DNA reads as TGCGCCAGCAGCCAGGGACAGGCCCGGGGTGAAGCTTTCTTT. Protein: CASSQGQARGEAFF.

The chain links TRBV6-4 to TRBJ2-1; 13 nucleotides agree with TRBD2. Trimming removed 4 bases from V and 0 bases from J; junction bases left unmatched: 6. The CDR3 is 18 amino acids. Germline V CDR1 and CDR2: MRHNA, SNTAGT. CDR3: CASSVLAGGPGSYNEQFF. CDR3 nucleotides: TGTGCCAGCAGTGTACTAGCGGGAGGGCCTGGCTCCTACAATGAGCAGTTCTTC.

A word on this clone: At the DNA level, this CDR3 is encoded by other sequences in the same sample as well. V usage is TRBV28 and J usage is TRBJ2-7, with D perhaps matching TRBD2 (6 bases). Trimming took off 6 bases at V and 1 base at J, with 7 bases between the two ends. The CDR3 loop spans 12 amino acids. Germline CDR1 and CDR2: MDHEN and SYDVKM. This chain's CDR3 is CASSGGSYEQYF. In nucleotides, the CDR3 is TGTGCCAGCAGCGGGGGTTCCTACGAGCAGTACTTC.